The T cell receptor (beta chain) under discussion was sequenced for a study of blood T cell repertoires in COVID-19. The CDR3 runs to 16 residues. Trimming stripped 3 bases from V and 4 bases from J, with 18 bases between. Germline V CDR1 and CDR2: SNHLY, FYNNEI. Libraries were prepared by immunoSEQ multiplex PCR; TCRdb keeps only in-frame clonotypes and omits some of them. The repertoire holds a few hundred thousand clones, with about 88% as singletons. The sample comprised PBMCs or T cells enriched from blood (not recorded which). The receptor was isolated from a young woman who had been exposed to COVID-19. The V gene is TRBV2, the J gene TRBJ1-2; D gene uncertain. The CDR3 DNA reads TGTGCCAGCAGTGAGGTAACAGCGGTTTTGCTCTATGGCTACACCTTC. Translated: CASSEVTAVLLYGYTF.